Presented here are 5 T cell receptor beta chains from one specimen sequenced in a study of regulatory T cells in long-lasting Graves disease. Through Arm-PCR of CDR3 regions and iRepertoire HTBI primers, TCR beta libraries were built. TCRdb independently ran MiXCR on the multiplex PCR reads; one entry per CDR3 protein. The sample lists 200,000 to 300,000 distinct CDR3 sequences; 20% were seen once. Indicated time point: newly diagnosed GD, antithyroid drugs for less than 3 months. From PBMCs, RNA was extracted and then used to make the TCR library. The sequences come from peripheral blood mononuclear cells (PBMCs), collected at new diagnosis, from a patient treated with antithyroid drugs. The receptors were gathered from a female donor with Graves disease.

This clonotype was recorded at least ten times. The chain joins TRBV20-1 to TRBJ2-7; D not resolved. CDR1 is DFQATT and CDR2 is SNEGSKA in the germline V gene (reference sequence). There are 13 residues in the CDR3. The V and J ends lost 2 bases and 3 bases respectively, with 11 bases between them. CDR3 in amino acids: CSARRSLGYEQYF. In DNA, the CDR3 is TGCAGTGCTAGAAGATCTCTAGGCTACGAGCAGTACTTC.

Ten or more counts support this clonotype. The V call is TRBV3-1, the J call TRBJ2-5; 12 bases agree with TRBD1. The CDR3 has 18 amino acids. J lost 5 bases, V lost 0 bases, and 10 bases had no gene match. Germline loops: CDR1 LGHDT, CDR2 YNNKEL (reference sequence). CDR3 in amino acids: CASSQDPSGTGGMETQYF. The DNA for the CDR3 is TGTGCCAGCAGCCAAGATCCCTCCGGGACAGGGGGCATGGAGACCCAGTACTTC.

About this clonotype: A far larger clone is a single base away, which makes a read error likely. V and J are TRBV15 and TRBJ2-4; 10 nucleotides match TRBD1. The CDR3 length is 16 residues. Germline CDR1 and CDR2: LNHNV and YYDKDF (reference sequence). Trimming removed 3 bases from V and 13 bases from J; junction bases left unmatched: 15. In DNA form, the CDR3 reads TGTGCCACCAGCAGGTCGCGGACAGGGGGACGTGATGAGCAGTACTTC. It is translated as CATSRSRTGGRDEQYF. The whole variable domain, filled in from reference TRBV15 and TRBJ2-4, reads DAMVIQNPRYQVTQFGKPVTLSCSQTLNHNVMYWYQQKSSQAPKLLFHYYDKDFNNEADTPDNFQSRRPNTSFCFLDIRSPGLGDTAMYLCATSRSRTGGRDEQYFGAGTRLSVL.

This clonotype has ten or more counts. This sequence joins TRBV19 and TRBJ1-5; D possibly corresponds to TRBD1 (5 bases). Per germline, CDR1 LNHDA and CDR2 SQIVND (reference sequence). This CDR3 comprises 12 residues. V was trimmed by 7 bases and J by 4 bases, leaving 8 bases between them. CDR3 loop: CASNDRNQPQHF. The CDR3 DNA is TGTGCCAGTAATGACAGAAATCAGCCCCAGCATTTT.

This clonotype was detected ten times or more. The chain links TRBV6-5 to TRBJ2-7; possibly TRBD1 for D (6 bases). Germline loops: CDR1 MNHEY, CDR2 SVGAGI. There are 18 residues in the CDR3. Trimming took off 0 bases at V and 2 bases at J, with 20 bases between the two ends. The CDR3 here is CASSYSKVNRATTYEQYF. The CDR3 DNA reads as TGTGCCAGCAGTTACTCGAAAGTGAACAGGGCGACAACCTACGAGCAGTACTTC.